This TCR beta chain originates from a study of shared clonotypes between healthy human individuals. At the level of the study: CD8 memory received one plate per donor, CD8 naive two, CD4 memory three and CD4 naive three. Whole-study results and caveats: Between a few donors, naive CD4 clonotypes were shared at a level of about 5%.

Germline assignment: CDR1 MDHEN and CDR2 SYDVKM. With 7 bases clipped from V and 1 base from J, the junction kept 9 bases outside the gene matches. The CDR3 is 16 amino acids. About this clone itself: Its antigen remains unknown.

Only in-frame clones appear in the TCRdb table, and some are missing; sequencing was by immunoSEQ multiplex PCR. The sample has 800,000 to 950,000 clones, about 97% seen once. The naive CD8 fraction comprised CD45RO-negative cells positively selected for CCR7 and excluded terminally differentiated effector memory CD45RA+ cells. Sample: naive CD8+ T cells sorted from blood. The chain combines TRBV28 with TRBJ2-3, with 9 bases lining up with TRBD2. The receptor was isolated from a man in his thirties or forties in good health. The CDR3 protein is CASTLAGRRGTDTQYF. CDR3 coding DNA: TGTGCCAGCACCCTAGCGGGGAGACGGGGCACAGATACGCAGTATTTT.